The clone carrying this T cell receptor (beta chain) has more than one count but fewer than ten. Antigen specificity is unknown. The germline V gene has CDR1 SEHNR and CDR2 FQNEAQ (reference sequence). The CDR3 is 13 residues long. V dropped 3 bases and J dropped 10 bases, with 13 bases sitting between them. These data originate in a study of T-cell memory formation after mild COVID-19. Study information: The TCR clusters were mostly specific to one donor.

Whole-study results and caveats: The authors left the SARS-CoV-2 specificity of second-wave clones peaking on day 37 unconfirmed. Clones which contracted sat mainly in CM and EM if CD4+, and in EMRA if CD8+.

TCRdb called the 5' RACE reads again in MiXCR, with one record for every CDR3 protein. This sample carries roughly 190,000 distinct CDR3 sequences, about a sixth of them seen once, and the ten largest clones take roughly 2.3%. The sequence derives from an adult woman who had mild COVID-19 (a few samples of this study predate the infection). Cell type and time point are not known. Material for sequencing was PBMCs or a T cell subset sorted from them (not recorded which). V is TRBV7-9 and J is TRBJ2-1; no definite D call. CDR3 loop: CASSLVDGVEQFF. The CDR3 DNA sequence: TGTGCCAGCAGCTTGGTGGATGGGGTAGAGCAGTTCTTC.